This paragraph reports one TCR beta chain. The antigen is not known. This record belongs to a study of CD8+ T cells in alopecia areata. Study-wide results and limits: Lesional scalp, notably in alopecia totalis/universalis, had clonality above that of normal scalp.

Sampling of alopecia areata patients yielded lesional scalp punch biopsies as well as peripheral blood. Starting from PBMCs, sorting isolated CD4+ and CD8+ T cells. Reverse transcribed after extraction, RNA yielded cDNA as the sequencing template. The repertoire was sequenced with immunoSEQ multiplex PCR; TCRdb's copy has only in-frame clones and lacks some. The sample carries roughly 250,000 clones, about 68% recorded once. This CDR3 has 13 amino acids. From germline, CDR1 is MGHDK and CDR2 SYGVNS. Trimming took 4 bases from V and 6 from J, leaving 7 bases between them. This clonotype was obtained from a human donor with alopecia areata. The sample was CD4+ T cells sorted from blood, taken at week 0. The chain carries TRBV25-1 and TRBJ1-6; no firm D call. The CDR3 DNA is TGTGCCAGCAGTGTAGGAGCTAATTCACCCCTCCACTTT. Amino acid sequence: CASSVGANSPLHF.